This T cell receptor beta chain was recorded in a study of human T cells and chemical hapten exposure (dated by TCRdb to the early 2020s). The study in broad terms: For sensitization, 2% DPC in acetone was applied to a roughly 2 cm by roughly 2 cm area of upper inner arm skin. Patch testing was done on the upper back using Finn chambers containing 0.01% DPC, and results were scored after 6 days according to International Contact Dermatitis Research Group standards. Alopecia areata with under or over 50% scalp involvement, alopecia totalis and alopecia universalis were represented in the patient cohort, which was mostly female. Peripheral blood TCR repertoire changes were tracked in vivo in alopecia patients during primary and secondary sensitization to the hapten diphenylcyclopropenone (DPC). Throughout the approximately 26-week study period, patients were also given weekly therapeutic DPC doses on the scalp. Libraries were combined into a pool for sequencing, and differences in TCR yield between samples came mainly from small differences in library volumes within the pool. About 28 alopecia patients gave blood for TCR sequencing at one to four time points (pre-sensitization, 2, 6 and 24 weeks). Patient blood was sampled pre-sensitization (week 0) and at 2, 6 and about 24 weeks after DPC sensitization. Summary of the overall study and its limitations: Because all patients had alopecia, a presumed autoimmune disease, the immune response of the patients might differ from that of healthy individuals. Compared with pre-sensitization or healthy control sets, expanded TCRs formed significantly more large CDR3 similarity clusters, which is consistent with antigen-driven responses. Patch test score was positively correlated with the number of PT1 expanded TCRs, with significance at thresholds 8, 16 and 32 but not at 4. DPC sensitization did not change the number of TCRs with a frequency above 1 in 1000, and there was no evidence of changes in global repertoire structure. After repeated subsampling, the strength of the expansion versus patch-test correlation and the threshold at which it became significant changed.

Worth noting for this clonotype: Its antigen is unknown. Base qualities are not provided; no much larger clone lies one nucleotide away.

Library preparation was by RACE. The instrument was a NextSeq 500. During library preparation, unique molecular identifiers were attached to individual cDNA molecules so that TCRs could be counted in a quantitative, reproducible way. For every blood RNA sample, sequencing covered both the TCR alpha and TCR beta chains. The authors' pipeline ran thus. A median of roughly 98,000 TCRs per sample was observed, with a range of roughly 20,000 to 700,000. The Decombinator software suite was used to annotate the V, J and CDR3 of the TCR reads. To make PS versus PT1 abundance plots, every sample was subsampled to the same number of TCRs (28,000). Expanded TCRs were defined as absent before sensitization and observed at least eight times at the 2-week time point. Starting from the raw public reads, TCRdb applied fastp trimming at Q25, assembled clones with MiXCR and retained in-frame beta chains. CDR3 protein sequences are deduplicated, and each keeps its most common genes and DNA. The V and J calls, along with clone size, are taken from TCRdb and not from the paper's own processing. The sample table holds around 200,000 distinct CDR3 sequences, of which under 30% were seen once. The ten largest clones represent 2% to 2.5% of the sample.

The cysteine opens and the phenylalanine closes a CDR3 of 14 amino acids. Only CDR3 DNA is held: 42 bases, read in frame from base 1. The V and J ends are trimmed by 5 bases and 1 base, leaving 14 bases between them. Sequences DFQATT (CDR1) and SNEGSKA (CDR2) are obtained from the germline V gene (reference sequence). The sample's time point label is to be understood as: patch test 3, about 24 weeks after DPC sensitization. The meaning of the sample's treatment or condition label: therapeutic diphenylcyclopropenone sensitization with weekly scalp DPC. At each patch-test visit, blood was drawn before the patch test was applied. To be eligible, patients had to be aged 18 to 70, diagnosed with alopecia and judged suitable for DPC therapy, while pregnant patients were excluded. Total RNA was isolated from unfractionated whole blood collected in Tempus Blood RNA tubes.

The origin of this receptor is a woman between 35 and 50 years old with alopecia areata. Some clones in this sample may be carry-over from other donors' samples. The rearrangement combines TRBV20-1 with TRBJ1-1, and possibly TRBD1, on 5 matching bases. The sample here was whole blood, taken in connection with sensitization to the hapten diphenylcyclopropenone (DPC). The bases read TGCAGTGCTCTGCGACAGCCCGAGAACACTGAAGCTTTCTTT. Its protein product is CSALRQPENTEAFF.